The T cell receptor beta chain described here comes from a study of OX40 agonist ivuxolimab in advanced cancers. The overall study: Of the patients, three showed partial responses, one with hepatocellular carcinoma and two with cutaneous melanoma. The study's findings and limits: Both blood CD4+ and CD8+ T cells showed clonal growth by week 6 at 0.1 to 3.0 mg/kg.

Sequenced by immunoSEQ multiplex PCR; TCRdb stores in-frame clones only, minus some. The profile covers 60,000 or so clones, with 75% to 90% appearing a single time and around 5% taken by the ten largest. Looked up from germline, CDR1 is SNHLY and CDR2 is FYNNEI. V lost 5 bases to trimming and J lost 3 bases, with 8 bases between them. This CDR3 spans 12 amino acids. About this clone: What it recognizes is unknown.

The chain uses TRBV2 and TRBJ2-7; D is unresolved. This TCR derives from an adult with an advanced solid tumor such as melanoma, head and neck, liver or kidney cancer. Sequenced material: CD4+ or CD8+ T cells sorted from blood, taken in a trial of the OX40 agonist ivuxolimab. The CDR3 DNA sequence: TGTGCCAGCAGTACCCTATTCTACGAGCAGTACTTC. Translation: CASSTLFYEQYF.